Sequencing of this TCR beta chain was carried out in a study of T cell repertoires in cytomegalovirus infection. This clonotype was recorded many times. The antigen remains unidentified. Germline CDR1 reads GTSNPN; CDR2 reads SVGIG (reference sequence). The CDR3 is 13 amino acids. V was cut by 0 bases and J by 1 base, with 6 bases left in between. Using its own MiXCR run on the reads, TCRdb lists one record per CDR3 protein. The table includes tens of thousands of distinct CDR3 sequences, about 20% detected once. This clonotype originated in a human donor in good health (CMV status not recorded). Some clones in this sample may be carry-over from other donors' samples. The sequencing used CD8+ T cells from cultured PBMCs, collected from culture after CMV antigen stimulation. J is TRBJ1-1 and V is TRBV30; no definite D call. The CDR3 nucleotides read TGTGCCTGGAGTGTAGCAGAGAACACTGAAGCTTTCTTT. This sequence encodes CAWSVAENTEAFF. The whole variable domain, filled in from reference TRBV30 and TRBJ1-1, reads SQTIHQWPATLVQPVGSPLSLECTVEGTSNPNLYWYRQAAGRGLQLLFYSVGIGQISSEVPQNLSASRPQDRQFILSSKKLLLSDSGFYLCAWSVAENTEAFFGQGTRLTVV.